This record concerns one TCR beta chain sequence. These data belong to a study of OX40 agonist ivuxolimab in advanced cancers. Study background: The drug used for patients, ivuxolimab, was an agonistic anti-OX40 (CD134) antibody. Every 2 weeks, patients received ivuxolimab intravenously, dosed at 0.01 to 10 mg/kg.

The method was immunoSEQ multiplex PCR; TCRdb's version includes in-frame clones alone and lacks a portion of them. The sample consists of about 55,000 clones, around 85% of them appearing once. V gave up 9 bases and J gave up 4 bases, with 13 bases separating them. The CDR3 has 13 amino acids. CDR1 and CDR2 (germline): LNHDA, SQIVND (reference sequence). The TCR comes from an adult with an advanced solid tumor such as melanoma, head and neck, liver or kidney cancer. The gene calls are TRBV19 and TRBJ1-3, with D tentatively TRBD1 (5 bases). The input for sequencing was CD4+ or CD8+ T cells sorted from blood, taken in a trial of the OX40 agonist ivuxolimab. The CDR3 nucleotides read TGTGCCAGCCCAGGGCTGACGGGAAACACCATATATTTT. The encoded protein is CASPGLTGNTIYF.